This TCR beta chain stems from a study of CD8 T cells in ankylosing spondylitis. General observations from the study: Characteristic, it appeared, of ankylosing spondylitis blood was a TCR beta motif of about eight highly homologous variants. Those disease-linked clones were CD8+; they were also relatively rare in peripheral blood. Matched synovial fluid from ankylosing spondylitis patients was reported to be enriched for disease-linked clones.

TCRdb independently ran MiXCR on the 5' RACE reads; one entry per CDR3 protein. In the table there are about 240,000 distinct CDR3 sequences, 8.6% of which are singletons. On this clonotype itself: Its target is not known.

The specimen was blood, either unsorted or a sorted T cell fraction (not recorded which). The sequence was collected from a male donor with ankylosing spondylitis or in good health (not recorded which).

This CDR3 reads CASSLRAGTGDNEQFF. CDR3 nucleotide sequence: TGTGCCAGCAGCTTAAGGGCCGGGACAGGGGACAATGAGCAGTTCTTC. V and J are TRBV7-3 and TRBJ2-1, with 10 bases matching TRBD1. Trimming took 1 base from V and 5 from J; bases not matched to a gene: 5. This CDR3 is built from 16 residues. Germline-derived CDR1 and CDR2 are SGHTA and FQGTGA.